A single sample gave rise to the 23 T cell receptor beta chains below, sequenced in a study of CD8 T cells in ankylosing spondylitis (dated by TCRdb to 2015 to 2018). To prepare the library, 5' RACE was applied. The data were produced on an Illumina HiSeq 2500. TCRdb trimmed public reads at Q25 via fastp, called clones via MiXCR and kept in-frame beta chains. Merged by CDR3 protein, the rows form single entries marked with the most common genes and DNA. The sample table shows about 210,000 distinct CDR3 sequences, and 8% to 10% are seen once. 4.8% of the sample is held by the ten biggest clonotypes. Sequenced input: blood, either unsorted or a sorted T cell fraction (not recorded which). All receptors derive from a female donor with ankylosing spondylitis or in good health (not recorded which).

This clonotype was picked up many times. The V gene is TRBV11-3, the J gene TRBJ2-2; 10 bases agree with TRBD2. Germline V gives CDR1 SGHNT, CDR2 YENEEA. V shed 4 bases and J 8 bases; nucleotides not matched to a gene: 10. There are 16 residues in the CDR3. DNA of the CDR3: TGTGCCAGCAGCTCATCGATAGCGGGAGGCCAGGGGGAGCTGTTTTTT. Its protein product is CASSSSIAGGQGELFF.

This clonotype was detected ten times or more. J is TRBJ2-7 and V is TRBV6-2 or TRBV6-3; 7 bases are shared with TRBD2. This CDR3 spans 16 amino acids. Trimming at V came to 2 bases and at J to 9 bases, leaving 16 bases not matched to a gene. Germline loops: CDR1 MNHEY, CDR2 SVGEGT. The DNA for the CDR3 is TGTGCCAGCAGTTACGGTCGATCTGGCGGGAGAGCGGTGCAGTACTTC. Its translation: CASSYGRSGGRAVQYF.

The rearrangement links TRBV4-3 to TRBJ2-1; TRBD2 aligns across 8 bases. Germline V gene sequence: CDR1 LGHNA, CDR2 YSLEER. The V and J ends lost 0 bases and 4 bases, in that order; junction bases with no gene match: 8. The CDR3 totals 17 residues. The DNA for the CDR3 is TGCGCCAGCAGCCAAGATCGAACTAGCGGAAATTACAATGAGCAGTTCTTC. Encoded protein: CASSQDRTSGNYNEQFF.

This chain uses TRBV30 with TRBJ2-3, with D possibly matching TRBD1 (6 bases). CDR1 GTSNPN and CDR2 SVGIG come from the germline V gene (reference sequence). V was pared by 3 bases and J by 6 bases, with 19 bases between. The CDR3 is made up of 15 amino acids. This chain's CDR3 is CAWRRGSGPGDTQYF. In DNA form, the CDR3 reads TGTGCCTGGAGGAGGGGGTCGGGTCCAGGGGATACGCAGTATTTT.

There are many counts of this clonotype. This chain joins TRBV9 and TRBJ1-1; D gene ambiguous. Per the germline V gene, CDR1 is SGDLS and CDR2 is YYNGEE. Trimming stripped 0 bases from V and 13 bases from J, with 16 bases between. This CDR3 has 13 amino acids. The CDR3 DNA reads TGTGCCAGCAGCGTAGACTGGAGCCCTGCGTTTTTCTTT. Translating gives CASSVDWSPAFFF.

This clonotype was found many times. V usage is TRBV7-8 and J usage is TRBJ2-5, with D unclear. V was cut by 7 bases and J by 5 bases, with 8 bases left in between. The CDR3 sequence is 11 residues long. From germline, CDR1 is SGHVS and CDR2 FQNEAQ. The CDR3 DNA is TGTGCCAGCAACCAGAAGGAGACCCAGTACTTC. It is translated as CASNQKETQYF.

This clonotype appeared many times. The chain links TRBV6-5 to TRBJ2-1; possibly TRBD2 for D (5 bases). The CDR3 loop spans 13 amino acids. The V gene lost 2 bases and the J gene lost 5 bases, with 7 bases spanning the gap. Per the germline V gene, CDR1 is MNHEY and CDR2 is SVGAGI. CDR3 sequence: CASSYDGNNEQFF. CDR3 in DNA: TGTGCCAGCAGTTACGACGGGAACAATGAGCAGTTCTTC.

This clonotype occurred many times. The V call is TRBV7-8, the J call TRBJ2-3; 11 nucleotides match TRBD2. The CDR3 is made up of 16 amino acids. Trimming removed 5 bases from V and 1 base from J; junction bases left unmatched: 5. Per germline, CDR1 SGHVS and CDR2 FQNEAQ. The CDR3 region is CASSPTSGRGTDTQYF. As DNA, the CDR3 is TGTGCCAGCAGCCCAACTAGCGGGAGAGGCACAGATACGCAGTATTTT.

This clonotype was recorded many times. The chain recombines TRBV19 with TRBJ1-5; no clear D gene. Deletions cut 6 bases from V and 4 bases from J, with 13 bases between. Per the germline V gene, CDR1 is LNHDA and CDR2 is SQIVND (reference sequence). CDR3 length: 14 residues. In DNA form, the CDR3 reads TGTGCCAGTAGGAGGCCAGACCTTAATCAGCCCCAGCATTTT. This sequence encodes CASRRPDLNQPQHF.

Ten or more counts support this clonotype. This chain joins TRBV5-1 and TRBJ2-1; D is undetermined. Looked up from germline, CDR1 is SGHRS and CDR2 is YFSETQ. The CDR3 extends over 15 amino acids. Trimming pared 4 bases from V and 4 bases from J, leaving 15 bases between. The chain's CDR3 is CASSHGPPDYNEQFF. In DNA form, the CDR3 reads TGCGCCAGCAGCCACGGACCACCAGATTACAATGAGCAGTTCTTC. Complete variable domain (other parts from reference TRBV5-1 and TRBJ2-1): KAGVTQTPRYLIKTRGQQVTLSCSPISGHRSVSWYQQTPGQGLQFLFEYFSETQRNKGNFPGRFSGRQFSNSRSEMNVSTLELGDSALYLCASSHGPPDYNEQFFGPGTRLTVL.

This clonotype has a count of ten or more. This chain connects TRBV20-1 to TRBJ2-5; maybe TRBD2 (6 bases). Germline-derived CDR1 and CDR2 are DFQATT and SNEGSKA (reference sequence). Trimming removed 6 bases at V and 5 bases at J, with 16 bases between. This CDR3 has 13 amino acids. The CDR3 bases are TGCAGTGCCTCTAAGCGGGTTCGGGAGACCCAGTACTTC. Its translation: CSASKRVRETQYF.

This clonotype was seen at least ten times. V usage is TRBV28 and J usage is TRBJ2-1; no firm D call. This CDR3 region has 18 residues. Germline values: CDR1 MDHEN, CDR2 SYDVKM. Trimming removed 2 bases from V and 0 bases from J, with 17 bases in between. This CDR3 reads CASSLGRAFRSSYNEQFF. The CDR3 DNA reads TGTGCCAGCAGTTTAGGAAGGGCCTTCAGAAGCTCCTACAATGAGCAGTTCTTC.

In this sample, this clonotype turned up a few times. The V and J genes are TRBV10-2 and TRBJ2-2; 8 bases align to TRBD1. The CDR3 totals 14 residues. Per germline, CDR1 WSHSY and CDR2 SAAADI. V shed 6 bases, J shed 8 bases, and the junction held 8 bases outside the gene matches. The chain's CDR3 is CASRLDRVTGELFF. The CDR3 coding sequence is TGCGCCAGCAGACTGGACAGGGTAACAGGGGAGCTGTTTTTT.

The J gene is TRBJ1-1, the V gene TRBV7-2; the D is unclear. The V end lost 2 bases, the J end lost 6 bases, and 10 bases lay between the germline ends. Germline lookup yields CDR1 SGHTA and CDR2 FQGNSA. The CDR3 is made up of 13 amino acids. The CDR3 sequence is CASSLYLGPEAFF. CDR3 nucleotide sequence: TGTGCCAGCAGCTTATACCTAGGGCCTGAAGCTTTCTTT.

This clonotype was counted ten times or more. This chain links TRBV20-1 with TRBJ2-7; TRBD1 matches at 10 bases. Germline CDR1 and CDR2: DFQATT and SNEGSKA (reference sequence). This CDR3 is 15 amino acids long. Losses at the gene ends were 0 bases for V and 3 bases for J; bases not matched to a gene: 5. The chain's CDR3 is CSARDWTGGHYEQYF. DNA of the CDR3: TGCAGTGCTAGAGATTGGACAGGGGGGCACTACGAGCAGTACTTC.

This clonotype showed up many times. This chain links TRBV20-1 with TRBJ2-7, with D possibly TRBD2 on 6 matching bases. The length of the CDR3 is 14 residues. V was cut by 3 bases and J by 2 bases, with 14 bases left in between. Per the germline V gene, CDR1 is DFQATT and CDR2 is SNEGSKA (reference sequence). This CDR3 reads CSARPRGVAYEQYF. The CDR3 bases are TGCAGTGCTAGGCCGCGGGGTGTTGCCTACGAGCAGTACTTC.

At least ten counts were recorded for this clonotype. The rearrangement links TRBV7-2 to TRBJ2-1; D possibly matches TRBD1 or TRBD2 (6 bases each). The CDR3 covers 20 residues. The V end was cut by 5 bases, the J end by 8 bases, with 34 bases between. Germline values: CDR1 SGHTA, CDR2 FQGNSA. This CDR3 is CASSSRLSGGVIVQRDEQFF. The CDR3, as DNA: TGTGCCAGCAGCAGTCGCTTAAGTGGGGGCGTTATAGTCCAGCGGGATGAGCAGTTCTTC.

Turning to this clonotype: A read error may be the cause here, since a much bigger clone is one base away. The CDR3 is CASSFGTGGYDEQFF. As DNA, the CDR3 is TGTGCCAGCAGCTTCGGGACAGGGGGATACGATGAGCAGTTCTTC. This chain connects TRBV11-3 to TRBJ2-1; 11 nucleotides align to TRBD1. The CDR3 covers 15 residues. After removal of 3 bases from V and 8 bases from J, the junction contained 6 bases not matched to a gene. Per the germline V gene, CDR1 is SGHNT and CDR2 is YENEEA.

The CDR3 here is CGFLGNIVGTGINEQFF. For the CDR3, the DNA is TGTGGCTTCTTGGGGAACATTGTGGGGACAGGAATCAATGAGCAGTTCTTC. The V and J genes are TRBV15 and TRBJ2-1, with 8 bases fitting TRBD1. The CDR3 consists of 17 residues. The germline CDR1 and CDR2 sequences are LNHNV and YYDKDF (reference sequence).

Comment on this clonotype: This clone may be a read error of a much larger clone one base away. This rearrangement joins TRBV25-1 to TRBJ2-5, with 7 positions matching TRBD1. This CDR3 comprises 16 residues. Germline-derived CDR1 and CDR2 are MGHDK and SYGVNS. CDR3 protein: CASSEYKGTDQGTQYF. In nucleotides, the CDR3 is TGTGCCAGCAGTGAATATAAAGGGACAGACCAAGGGACCCAGTACTTC.

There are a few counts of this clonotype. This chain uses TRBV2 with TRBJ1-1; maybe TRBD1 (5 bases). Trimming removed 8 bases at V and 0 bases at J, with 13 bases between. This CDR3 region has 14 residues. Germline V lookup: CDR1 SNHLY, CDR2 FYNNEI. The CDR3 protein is CASALGGVNTEAFF. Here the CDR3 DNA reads TGTGCCAGCGCCCTGGGGGGTGTGAACACTGAAGCTTTCTTT.

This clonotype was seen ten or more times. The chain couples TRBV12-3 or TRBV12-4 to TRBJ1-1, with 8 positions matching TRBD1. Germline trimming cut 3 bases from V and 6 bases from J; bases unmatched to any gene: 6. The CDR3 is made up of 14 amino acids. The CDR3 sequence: CASSFRTGISEAFF. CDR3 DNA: TGTGCCAGCAGTTTTAGGACAGGGATTTCTGAAGCTTTCTTT.

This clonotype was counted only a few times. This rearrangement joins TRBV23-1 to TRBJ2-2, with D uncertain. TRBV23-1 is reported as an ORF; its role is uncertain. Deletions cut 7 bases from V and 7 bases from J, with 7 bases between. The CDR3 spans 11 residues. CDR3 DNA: TGCGCCAGCACGGGTTTCGGGGAGCTGTTTTTT. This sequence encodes CASTGFGELFF.